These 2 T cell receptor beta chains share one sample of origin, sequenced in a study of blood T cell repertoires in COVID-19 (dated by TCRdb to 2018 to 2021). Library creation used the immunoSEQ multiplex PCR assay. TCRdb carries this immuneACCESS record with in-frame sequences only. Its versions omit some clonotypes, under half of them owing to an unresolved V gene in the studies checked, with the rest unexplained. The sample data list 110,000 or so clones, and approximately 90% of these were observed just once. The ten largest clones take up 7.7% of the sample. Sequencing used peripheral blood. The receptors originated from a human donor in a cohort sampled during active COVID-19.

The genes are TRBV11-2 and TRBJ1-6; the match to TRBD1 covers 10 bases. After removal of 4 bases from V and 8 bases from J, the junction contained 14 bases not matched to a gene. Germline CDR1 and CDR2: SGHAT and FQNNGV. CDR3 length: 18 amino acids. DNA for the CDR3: TGTGCCAGCAGCTCAACGTGGACAGGGGGAGGAAAGGATTCACCCCTCCACTTT. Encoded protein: CASSSTWTGGGKDSPLHF.

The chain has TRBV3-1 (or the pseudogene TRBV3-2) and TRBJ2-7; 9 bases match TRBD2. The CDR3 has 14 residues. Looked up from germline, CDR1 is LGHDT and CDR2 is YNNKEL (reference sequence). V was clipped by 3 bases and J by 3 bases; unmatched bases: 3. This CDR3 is CASSQRGGNYEQYF. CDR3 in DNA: TGTGCCAGCAGCCAGCGGGGGGGAAACTACGAGCAGTACTTC.